This T cell receptor (beta chain) came from a study of T cells after yellow fever vaccination. MiXCR, run by TCRdb on the 5' RACE reads, gives a single entry per CDR3 protein. The sample records roughly 120,000 distinct CDR3 sequences, about 7.2% being singletons. This clonotype has a handful of counts. Germline loops: CDR1 LGHNA, CDR2 YNFKEQ. V was clipped by 2 bases and J by 4 bases; unmatched bases: 8. The length of the CDR3 is 15 residues. Sequenced material: CD4+ T cells sorted from PBMCs, taken approximately 40 days after the first yellow fever vaccination. V gene TRBV4-2 combines with J gene TRBJ2-7, with TRBD1 matching 7 bases. The clonotype was recovered from a man aged 18 to 29 who received the YFV17D yellow fever vaccine. The CDR3, as DNA: TGTGCCAGCAGCCAAACTTCCGGGACAGAATACGAGCAGTACTTC. Translating gives CASSQTSGTEYEQYF.